These 9 T cell receptor beta chains originate from one sample sequenced in a study of T cell changes during pregnancy in multiple sclerosis. Assay: immunoSEQ multiplex PCR; the TCRdb copy retains only in-frame clones and omits some. The sample shows some 31,000 clones, over 85% of them seen only once. This material consisted of CD4+ T cells from peripheral blood mononuclear cells, taken in the second trimester of pregnancy. These receptor sequences come from a female donor in good health, enrolled as a control in a pregnancy study.

The chain couples TRBV6-5 to TRBJ1-2; TRBD1 matches 8 bases. CDR1 is MNHEY and CDR2 is SVGAGI in the germline V gene. The trim removed 5 bases at V and 9 bases at J, leaving 5 bases unmatched. This CDR3 spans 12 amino acids. The CDR3 DNA follows: TGTGCCAGCAGTCCAGGACAGGGCCGCTACACCTTC. Its translation is CASSPGQGRYTF.

The chain uses TRBV2 and TRBJ2-7, with D perhaps TRBD1 (6 bases). Trimming cost V 4 bases and J 3 bases, with 16 bases left between them. Per the germline V gene, CDR1 is SNHLY and CDR2 is FYNNEI. The CDR3 loop spans 15 amino acids. Here the CDR3 reads CASSGGHPSDYEQYF. In nucleotides, the CDR3 is TGTGCCAGCAGTGGGGGACATCCCTCGGACTACGAGCAGTACTTC.

The chain links TRBV30 to TRBJ2-1, with D perhaps TRBD2 (6 bases). Trimming took off 4 bases at V and 0 bases at J, with 13 bases between the two ends. The CDR3 consists of 15 residues. In germline, CDR1 is GTSNPN, CDR2 SVGIG (reference sequence). CDR3 coding DNA: TGTGCCTGGACAGCTAGCGAGAGCTCCTACAATGAGCAGTTCTTC. This gives the protein CAWTASESSYNEQFF.

This sequence joins TRBV5-4 and TRBJ2-1; a possible D gene is TRBD2 (5 bases). Trimming took off 0 bases at V and 0 bases at J, with 7 bases between the two ends. The CDR3 is 15 residues long. CDR1 is SGHNT, CDR2 YYREEE, per germline (reference sequence). In DNA form, the CDR3 reads TGTGCCAGCAGCTTGGGGGGAGACTCCTACAATGAGCAGTTCTTC. It codes for CASSLGGDSYNEQFF.

This chain links TRBV7-8 with TRBJ1-6, with D tentatively TRBD1 (5 bases). Germline V lookup: CDR1 SGHVS, CDR2 FQNEAQ. The ends were cut back, 4 bases at V and 9 bases at J, with 7 bases in the middle. The CDR3 has 12 residues. As DNA, the CDR3 is TGTGCCAGCAGCTCCAGGGTTTCACCCCTCCACTTT. This translates into CASSSRVSPLHF.

The rearrangement uses TRBV11-2 and TRBJ1-4; weak D call: TRBD1 (5 bases). Germline CDR1 is SGHAT and CDR2 is FQNNGV. The CDR3 is 14 residues long. V was pared by 3 bases and J by 5 bases, with 10 bases between. CDR3 sequence reads: CASSLDILNEKLFF. For the CDR3, the DNA is TGTGCCAGCAGCTTGGACATCTTAAATGAAAAACTGTTTTTT.

V usage is TRBV15 and J usage is TRBJ2-7, with 10 positions matching TRBD1. The trim removed 4 bases at V and 3 bases at J, leaving 12 bases unmatched. Germline CDR1 and CDR2: LNHNV and YYDKDF (reference sequence). This CDR3 contains 17 residues. This CDR3 reads CATSTSTPGQGFYEQYF. DNA for the CDR3: TGTGCCACCAGCACTTCTACCCCGGGACAGGGGTTCTACGAGCAGTACTTC.

J is TRBJ1-4 and V is TRBV7-9; tentative D call: TRBD1 (5 bases). V shed 4 bases and J shed 2 bases, with 14 bases lying between them. In germline, CDR1 is SEHNR, CDR2 FQNEAQ (reference sequence). CDR3 size: 16 residues. The CDR3 loop is CASSSLRSGTNEKLFF. The CDR3 DNA is TGTGCCAGCAGCTCCCTACGTTCAGGGACTAATGAAAAACTGTTTTTT.

The rearrangement links TRBV14 to TRBJ2-3; a weak D match, TRBD1 (5 bases). Looked up from germline, CDR1 is SGHDN and CDR2 is FVKESK. The CDR3 has 15 amino acids. Trimming stripped 0 bases from V and 2 bases from J, with 9 bases between. CDR3 region: CASSQDWGLTDTQYF. CDR3 sequence (DNA): TGTGCCAGCAGCCAAGATTGGGGCCTCACAGATACGCAGTATTTT.